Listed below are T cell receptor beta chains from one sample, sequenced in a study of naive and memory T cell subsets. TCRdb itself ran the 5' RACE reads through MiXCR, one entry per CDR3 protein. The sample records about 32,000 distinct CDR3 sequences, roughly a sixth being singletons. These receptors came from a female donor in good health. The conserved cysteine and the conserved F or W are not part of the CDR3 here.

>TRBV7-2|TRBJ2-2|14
ASSLHVLRNTGELF
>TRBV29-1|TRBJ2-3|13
SHSKGSGTSDTQY
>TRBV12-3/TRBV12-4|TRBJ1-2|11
ASTQGGNYGYT
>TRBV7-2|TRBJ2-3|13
ASSLAGTSTDTQY
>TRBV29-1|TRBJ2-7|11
SVQTGGPYEQY
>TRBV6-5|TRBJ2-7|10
ASSSGVGEQY
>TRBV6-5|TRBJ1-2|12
ASRRTGSYYGDT
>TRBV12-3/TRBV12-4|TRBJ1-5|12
ASSLAGTNQPQH
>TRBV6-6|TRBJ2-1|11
ASSRDSYNEQF
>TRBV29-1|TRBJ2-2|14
SVNLAGGSWTGELF
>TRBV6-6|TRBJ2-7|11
ASRPRESYEQY
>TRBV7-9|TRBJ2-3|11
ASSLSSADTQY